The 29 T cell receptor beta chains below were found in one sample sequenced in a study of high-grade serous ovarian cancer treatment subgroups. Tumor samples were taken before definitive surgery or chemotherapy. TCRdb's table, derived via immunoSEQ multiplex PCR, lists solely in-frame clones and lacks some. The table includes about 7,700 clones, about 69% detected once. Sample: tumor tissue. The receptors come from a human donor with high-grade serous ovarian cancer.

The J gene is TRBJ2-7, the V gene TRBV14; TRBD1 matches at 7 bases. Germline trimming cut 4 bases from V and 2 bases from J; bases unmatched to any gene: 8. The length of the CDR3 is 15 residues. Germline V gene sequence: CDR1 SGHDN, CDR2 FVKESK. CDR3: CASSPYLGGAYEQYF. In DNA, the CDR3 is TGTGCCAGCAGCCCCTATCTAGGGGGCGCCTACGAGCAGTACTTC.

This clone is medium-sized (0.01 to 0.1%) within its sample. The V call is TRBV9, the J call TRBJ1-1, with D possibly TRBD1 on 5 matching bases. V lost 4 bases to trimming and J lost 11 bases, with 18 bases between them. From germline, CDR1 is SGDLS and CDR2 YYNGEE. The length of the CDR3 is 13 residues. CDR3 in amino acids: CASSLRDGTPAFF. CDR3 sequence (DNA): TGTGCCAGCAGCCTTCGTGATGGGACCCCGGCTTTCTTT. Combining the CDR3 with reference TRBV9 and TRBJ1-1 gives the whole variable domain DSGVTQTPKHLITATGQRVTLRCSPRSGDLSVYWYQQSLDQGLQFLIQYYNGEERAKGNILERFSAQQFPDLHSELNLSSLELGDSALYFCASSLRDGTPAFFGQGTRLTVV.

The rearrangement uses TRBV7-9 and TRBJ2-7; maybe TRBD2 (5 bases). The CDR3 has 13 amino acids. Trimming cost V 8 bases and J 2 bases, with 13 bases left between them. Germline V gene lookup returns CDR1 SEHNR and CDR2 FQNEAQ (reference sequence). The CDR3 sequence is CASRGPSPYEQYF. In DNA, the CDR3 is TGTGCCAGCCGCGGGCCATCCCCCTACGAGCAGTACTTC.

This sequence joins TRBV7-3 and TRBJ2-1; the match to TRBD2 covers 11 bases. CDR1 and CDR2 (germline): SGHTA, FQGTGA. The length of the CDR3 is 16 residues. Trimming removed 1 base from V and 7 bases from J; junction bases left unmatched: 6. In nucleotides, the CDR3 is TGTGCCAGCAGCTTAATAGCGGGAGGGCACGGGAATGAGCAGTTCTTC. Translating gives CASSLIAGGHGNEQFF.

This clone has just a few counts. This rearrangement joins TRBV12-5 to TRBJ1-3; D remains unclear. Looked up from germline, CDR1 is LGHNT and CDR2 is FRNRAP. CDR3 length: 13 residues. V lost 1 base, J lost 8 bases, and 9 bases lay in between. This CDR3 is CASGLGPRDTIYF. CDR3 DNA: TGTGCTAGTGGTTTGGGTCCTCGGGACACCATATATTTT.

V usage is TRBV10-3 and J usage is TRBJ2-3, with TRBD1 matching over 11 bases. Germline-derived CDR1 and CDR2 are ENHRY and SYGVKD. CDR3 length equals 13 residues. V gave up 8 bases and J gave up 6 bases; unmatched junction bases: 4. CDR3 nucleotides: TGTGCCATCGGGGGACAGGGGGTGGATACGCAGTATTTT. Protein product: CAIGGQGVDTQYF.

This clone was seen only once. The CDR3 region has the DNA TGTGCCAGTAGTATCAGGCTAGCGGGAGTAGATACGCAGTATTTT. Residues: CASSIRLAGVDTQYF. The chain carries TRBV19 and TRBJ2-3; the match to TRBD2 covers 10 bases. The CDR3 length is 15 residues. V lost 3 bases and J lost 5; bases outside the gene matches: 5. Germline loops: CDR1 LNHDA, CDR2 SQIVND (reference sequence).

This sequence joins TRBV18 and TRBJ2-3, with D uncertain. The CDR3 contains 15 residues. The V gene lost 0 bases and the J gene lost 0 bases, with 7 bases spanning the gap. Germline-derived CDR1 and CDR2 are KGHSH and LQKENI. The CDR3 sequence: CASSPPAPSTDTQYF. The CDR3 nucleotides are TGTGCCAGCTCACCACCAGCGCCTAGCACAGATACGCAGTATTTT. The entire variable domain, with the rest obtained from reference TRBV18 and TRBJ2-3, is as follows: NAGVMQNPRHLVRRRGQEARLRCSPMKGHSHVYWYRQLPEEGLKFMVYLQKENIIDESGMPKERFSAEFPKEGPSILRIQQVVRGDSAAYFCASSPPAPSTDTQYFGPGTRLTVL.

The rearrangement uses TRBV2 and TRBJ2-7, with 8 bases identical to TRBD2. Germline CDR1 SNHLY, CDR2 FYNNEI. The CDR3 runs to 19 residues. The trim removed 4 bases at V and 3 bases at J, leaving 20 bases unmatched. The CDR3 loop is CASSGPGAKEGTSGYEQYF. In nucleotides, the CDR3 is TGTGCCAGCAGTGGTCCAGGGGCAAAAGAAGGTACTAGCGGCTACGAGCAGTACTTC.

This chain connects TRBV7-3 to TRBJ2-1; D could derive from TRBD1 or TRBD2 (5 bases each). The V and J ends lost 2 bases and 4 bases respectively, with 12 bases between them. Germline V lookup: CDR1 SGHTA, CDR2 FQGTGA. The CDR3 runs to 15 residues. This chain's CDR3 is CASSLGTGFYNEQFF. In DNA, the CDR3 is TGTGCCAGCAGCTTAGGGACGGGATTTTACAATGAGCAGTTCTTC. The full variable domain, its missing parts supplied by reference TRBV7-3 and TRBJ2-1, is GAGVSQTPSNKVTEKGKYVELRCDPISGHTALYWYRQSLGQGPEFLIYFQGTGAADDSGLPNDRFFAVRPEGSVSTLKIQRTERGDSAVYLCASSLGTGFYNEQFFGPGTRLTVL.

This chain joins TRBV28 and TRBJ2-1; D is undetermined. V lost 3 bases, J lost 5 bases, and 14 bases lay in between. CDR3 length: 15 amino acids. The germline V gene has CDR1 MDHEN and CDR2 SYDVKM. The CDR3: CASSLTPRANNEQFF. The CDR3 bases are TGTGCCAGCAGTTTGACTCCTAGGGCGAACAATGAGCAGTTCTTC.

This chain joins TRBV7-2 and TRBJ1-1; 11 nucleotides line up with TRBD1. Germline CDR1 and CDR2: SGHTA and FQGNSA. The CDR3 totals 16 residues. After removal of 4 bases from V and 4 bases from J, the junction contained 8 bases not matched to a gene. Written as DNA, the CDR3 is TGTGCCAGCAGCTACCTCGGACAGGGGGCGTCCACTGAAGCTTTCTTT. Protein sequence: CASSYLGQGASTEAFF.

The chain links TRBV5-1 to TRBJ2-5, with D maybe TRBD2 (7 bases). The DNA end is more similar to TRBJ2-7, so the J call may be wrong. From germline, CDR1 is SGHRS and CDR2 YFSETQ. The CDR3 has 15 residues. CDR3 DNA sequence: TGCGCCAGCAGCTTGGTGGCGGGGGCTTCCTACGAGCAGTACTTC. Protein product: CASSLVAGASYEQYF.

The CDR3 sequence is CAADRANRGAEQYF. The CDR3 DNA follows: TGTGCCGCAGACCGGGCCAACAGGGGCGCCGAGCAGTACTTC. The rearrangement links TRBV6-5 to TRBJ2-7; 7 positions agree with TRBD1. Germline assignment: CDR1 MNHEY and CDR2 SVGAGI. After removal of 11 bases from V and 6 bases from J, the junction contained 16 bases not matched to a gene. CDR3 length: 14 amino acids.

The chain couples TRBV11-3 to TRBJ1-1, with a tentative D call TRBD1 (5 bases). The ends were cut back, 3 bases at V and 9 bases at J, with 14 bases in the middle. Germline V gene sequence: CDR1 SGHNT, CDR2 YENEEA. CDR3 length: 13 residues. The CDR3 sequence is CASSFTGGGQAFF. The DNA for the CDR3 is TGTGCCAGCAGCTTTACGGGGGGTGGGCAAGCTTTCTTT.

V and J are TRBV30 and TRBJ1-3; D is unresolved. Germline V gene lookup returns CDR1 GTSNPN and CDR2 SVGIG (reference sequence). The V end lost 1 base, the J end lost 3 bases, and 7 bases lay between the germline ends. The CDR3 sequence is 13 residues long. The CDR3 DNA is TGTGCCTGGAGTGGGGCGGATGGAAACACCATATATTTT. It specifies CAWSGADGNTIYF. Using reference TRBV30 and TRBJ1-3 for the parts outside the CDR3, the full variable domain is SQTIHQWPATLVQPVGSPLSLECTVEGTSNPNLYWYRQAAGRGLQLLFYSVGIGQISSEVPQNLSASRPQDRQFILSSKKLLLSDSGFYLCAWSGADGNTIYFGEGSWLTVV.

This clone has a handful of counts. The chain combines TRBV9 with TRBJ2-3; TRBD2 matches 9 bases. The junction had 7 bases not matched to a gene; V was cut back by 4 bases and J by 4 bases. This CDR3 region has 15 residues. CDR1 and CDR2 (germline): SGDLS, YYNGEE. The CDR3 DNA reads TGTGCCAGCAGCCCCCCAGCGGGAGGCCCAGATACGCAGTATTTT. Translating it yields CASSPPAGGPDTQYF.

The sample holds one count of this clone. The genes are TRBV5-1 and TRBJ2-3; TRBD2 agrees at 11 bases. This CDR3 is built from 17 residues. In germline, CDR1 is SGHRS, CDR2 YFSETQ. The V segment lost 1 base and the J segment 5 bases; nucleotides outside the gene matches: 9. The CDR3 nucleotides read TGCGCCAGCAGCTTGCCTAAACTAGCGGGAGACGGAGATACGCAGTATTTT. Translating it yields CASSLPKLAGDGDTQYF.

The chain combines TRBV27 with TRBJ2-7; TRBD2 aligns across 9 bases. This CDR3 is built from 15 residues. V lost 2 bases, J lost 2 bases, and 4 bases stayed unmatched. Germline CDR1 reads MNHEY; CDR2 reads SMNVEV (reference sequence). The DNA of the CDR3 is TGTGCCAGCAGTTTAATTGGCGGGAGGGCCTACGAGCAGTACTTC. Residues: CASSLIGGRAYEQYF.

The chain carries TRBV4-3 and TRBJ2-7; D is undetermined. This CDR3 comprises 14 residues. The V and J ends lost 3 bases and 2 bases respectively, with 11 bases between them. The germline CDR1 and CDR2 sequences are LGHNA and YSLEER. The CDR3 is CASSQGRSTYEQYF. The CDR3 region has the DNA TGCGCCAGCAGCCAGGGTAGATCTACCTACGAGCAGTACTTC.

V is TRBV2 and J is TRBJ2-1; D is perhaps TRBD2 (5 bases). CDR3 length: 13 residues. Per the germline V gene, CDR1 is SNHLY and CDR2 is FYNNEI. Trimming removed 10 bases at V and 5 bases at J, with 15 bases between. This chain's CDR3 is CATREDSNNEQFF. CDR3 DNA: TGTGCCACCAGAGAGGACTCAAACAATGAGCAGTTCTTC.

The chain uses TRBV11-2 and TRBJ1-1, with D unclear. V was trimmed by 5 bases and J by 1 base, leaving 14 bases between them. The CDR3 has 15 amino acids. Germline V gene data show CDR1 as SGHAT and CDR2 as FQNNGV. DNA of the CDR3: TGTGCCAGCAGCCCCGCTGGGGTTCAGAACACTGAAGCTTTCTTT. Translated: CASSPAGVQNTEAFF.

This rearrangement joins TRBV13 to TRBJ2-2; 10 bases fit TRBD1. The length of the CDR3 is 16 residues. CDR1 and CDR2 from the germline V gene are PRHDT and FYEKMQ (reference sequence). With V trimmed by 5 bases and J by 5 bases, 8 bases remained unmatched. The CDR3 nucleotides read TGTGCCAGCAGCCCTAAGACAGGGGGCGGAACCGGGGAGCTGTTTTTT. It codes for CASSPKTGGGTGELFF.

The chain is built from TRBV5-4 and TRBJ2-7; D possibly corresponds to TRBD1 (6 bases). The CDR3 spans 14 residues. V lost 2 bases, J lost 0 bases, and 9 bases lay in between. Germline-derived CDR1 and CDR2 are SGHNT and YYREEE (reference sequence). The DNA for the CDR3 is TGTGCCAGCAGCTTTGGGGACACCTCCTACGAGCAGTACTTC. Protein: CASSFGDTSYEQYF.

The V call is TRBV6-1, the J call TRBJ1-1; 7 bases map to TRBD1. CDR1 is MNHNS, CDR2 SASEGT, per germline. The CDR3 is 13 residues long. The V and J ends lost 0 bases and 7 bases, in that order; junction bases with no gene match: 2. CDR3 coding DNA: TGTGCCAGCAGTGAAGCGGCAGGGGGTGAAGCTTTCTTT. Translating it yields CASSEAAGGEAFF.

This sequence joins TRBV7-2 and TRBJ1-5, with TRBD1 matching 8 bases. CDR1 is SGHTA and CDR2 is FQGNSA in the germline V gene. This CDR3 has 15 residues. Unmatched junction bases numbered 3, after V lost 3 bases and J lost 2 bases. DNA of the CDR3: TGTGCCAGCAGCTTTGACAGGGGTGGCAATCAGCCCCAGCATTTT. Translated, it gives CASSFDRGGNQPQHF.

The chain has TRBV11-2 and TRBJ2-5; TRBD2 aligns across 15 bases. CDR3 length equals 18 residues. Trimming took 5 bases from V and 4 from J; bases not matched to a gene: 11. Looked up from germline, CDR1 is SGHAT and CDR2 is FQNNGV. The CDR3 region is CASSAYLGTSGRLETQYF. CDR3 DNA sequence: TGTGCCAGCAGCGCTTACCTCGGGACTAGCGGGAGGTTAGAGACCCAGTACTTC.

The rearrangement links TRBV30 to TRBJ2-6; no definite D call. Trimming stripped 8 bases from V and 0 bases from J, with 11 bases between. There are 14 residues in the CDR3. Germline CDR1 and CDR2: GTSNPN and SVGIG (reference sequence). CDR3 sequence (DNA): TGTGCCGGGTCGTCCCCCTCTGGGGCCAACGTCCTGACTTTC. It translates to CAGSSPSGANVLTF.

The CDR3 DNA reads as TGTGCCAGCAGCGTAGCTCAACTAGCTCTCACAGATACGCAGTATTTT. This codes for CASSVAQLALTDTQYF. This chain joins TRBV9 and TRBJ2-3, with D tentatively TRBD2 (6 bases). This CDR3 comprises 16 residues. Trimming cost V 0 bases and J 2 bases, with 13 bases left between them. Germline CDR1 SGDLS, CDR2 YYNGEE.